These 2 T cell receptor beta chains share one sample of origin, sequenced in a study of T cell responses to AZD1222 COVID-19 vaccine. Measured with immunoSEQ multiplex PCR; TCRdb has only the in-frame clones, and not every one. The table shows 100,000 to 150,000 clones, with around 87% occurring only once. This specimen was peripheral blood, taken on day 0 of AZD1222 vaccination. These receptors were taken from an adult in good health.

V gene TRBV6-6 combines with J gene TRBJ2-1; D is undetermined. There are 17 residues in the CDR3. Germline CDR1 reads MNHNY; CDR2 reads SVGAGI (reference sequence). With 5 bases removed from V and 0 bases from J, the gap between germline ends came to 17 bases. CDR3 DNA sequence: TGTGCCAGCAGTCCCCGAATTGCGAGGAGCTCCTACAATGAGCAGTTCTTC. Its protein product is CASSPRIARSSYNEQFF.

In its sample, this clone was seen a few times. As DNA, the CDR3 is TGTGCCAGCAGTGTTCTACCACTCGGGGAGCAGTTCTTC. Residues: CASSVLPLGEQFF. The gene calls are TRBV28 and TRBJ2-1; D not resolved. CDR1 is MDHEN, CDR2 SYDVKM, per germline. The CDR3 runs 13 residues. Trimming cost V 5 bases and J 10 bases, with 15 bases left between them.